A single sample is the source of the 16 T cell receptor beta chains below, sequenced in a study of CD8+ T cells in alopecia areata. Extraction of RNA preceded its reverse transcription into cDNA, which served as the sequencing template. Clones were sequenced by immunoSEQ multiplex PCR, and TCRdb holds only the in-frame ones, with some missing. This table has some 130,000 clones, 49% appearing once. Sequenced material: CD8+ T cells sorted from blood, taken at week 0. The receptors derive from a human donor with alopecia areata.

The chain has TRBV6-5 and TRBJ1-1; 9 nucleotides align to TRBD1. This CDR3 comprises 15 residues. Trimming removed 4 bases from V and 5 bases from J; junction bases left unmatched: 8. Germline values: CDR1 MNHEY, CDR2 SVGAGI. The CDR3, as DNA: TGTGCCAGCAGTTTCGAACAGGGGGCTATAACTGAAGCTTTCTTT. Encoded protein: CASSFEQGAITEAFF.

This chain links TRBV4-3 with TRBJ2-5; 8 bases fit TRBD2. The DNA end is a closer match to TRBJ2-7, so the J assignment may be wrong. The CDR3 contains 15 residues. Germline lookup yields CDR1 LGHNA and CDR2 YSLEER. The CDR3 region is CASSQDQRGRYEQYF. The CDR3 region has the DNA TGCGCCAGCAGCCAAGATCAGCGGGGGCGGTACGAGCAGTACTTC.

This clone has more than one count but fewer than ten. The chain joins TRBV6-1 to TRBJ2-2, with D perhaps matching TRBD1 (5 bases). The V gene lost 7 bases and the J gene lost 6 bases, with 12 bases spanning the gap. Looked up from germline, CDR1 is MNHNS and CDR2 is SASEGT. The CDR3 consists of 13 residues. The CDR3 DNA reads TGTGCCAGCATGGAGACAGTCCCCGGGGAGCTGTTTTTT. This gives the protein CASMETVPGELFF.

The chain recombines TRBV5-6 with TRBJ2-5; perhaps TRBD2 as D (6 bases). Trimming stripped 0 bases from V and 7 bases from J, with 10 bases between. Germline V gene data show CDR1 as SGHDT and CDR2 as YYEEEE. CDR3 size: 13 residues. The CDR3 coding sequence is TGTGCCAGCAGCTTGGGGGAGGCCACGACCCAGTACTTC. Its translation: CASSLGEATTQYF.

The gene calls are TRBV7-9 and TRBJ2-7; D call uncertain. V was pared by 5 bases and J by 3 bases, with 5 bases between. There are 11 residues in the CDR3. Looked up from germline, CDR1 is SEHNR and CDR2 is FQNEAQ (reference sequence). CDR3 DNA: TGTGCCAGCAGCCCTTTCTACGAGCAGTACTTC. This sequence encodes CASSPFYEQYF.

V gene TRBV30 combines with J gene TRBJ2-7; D is perhaps TRBD2 (6 bases). Trimming removed 0 bases from V and 2 bases from J, with 11 bases in between. The CDR3 runs to 14 residues. From germline, CDR1 is GTSNPN and CDR2 SVGIG (reference sequence). The CDR3 is CAWSVGGFTYEQYF. For the CDR3, the DNA is TGTGCCTGGAGTGTTGGGGGGTTTACCTACGAGCAGTACTTC.

The genes are TRBV10-1 and TRBJ1-6; D not certain. Trimming took off 5 bases at V and 7 bases at J, with 12 bases between the two ends. Germline V gene data show CDR1 as WNHNN and CDR2 as SYGVQD (reference sequence). The length of the CDR3 is 14 residues. The CDR3 is CASSKGSENSPLHF. In DNA, the CDR3 is TGCGCCAGCAGTAAGGGAAGCGAAAATTCACCCCTCCACTTT.

The chain recombines TRBV13 with TRBJ1-2, with 8 bases aligning to TRBD1. V shed 6 bases and J 8 bases; nucleotides not matched to a gene: 8. The CDR3 loop spans 13 amino acids. In germline, CDR1 is PRHDT, CDR2 FYEKMQ (reference sequence). The CDR3 DNA reads TGTGCCAGCAGTTACGACAGGGGAGGAGGCTACACCTTC. This gives the protein CASSYDRGGGYTF.

In this sample, this clone turned up once. The V gene is TRBV15, the J gene TRBJ2-2; possible D gene TRBD1, 6 bases. This CDR3 region has 16 residues. The germline CDR1 and CDR2 sequences are LNHNV and YYDKDF (reference sequence). V dropped 7 bases and J dropped 4 bases, with 19 bases sitting between them. The CDR3 sequence is CATNLDRSTVTGELFF. The CDR3, as DNA: TGTGCCACCAACTTGGACAGATCCACGGTCACCGGGGAGCTGTTTTTT.

This chain joins TRBV7-2 and TRBJ2-7, with TRBD1 matching 10 bases. V was clipped by 5 bases and J by 3 bases; unmatched bases: 10. The CDR3 length is 16 residues. Per germline, CDR1 SGHTA and CDR2 FQGNSA. As DNA, the CDR3 is TGTGCCAGCAGCCACCCCGGGACAGGGGTGGTCTACGAGCAGTACTTC. The encoded protein is CASSHPGTGVVYEQYF.

Here the CDR3 DNA reads TGCGCCAGCAGCCAGGTCACTAGCGGGGGTTACAATGAGCAGTTCTTC. Translating gives CASSQVTSGGYNEQFF. This chain uses TRBV4-3 with TRBJ2-1, with 11 nucleotides matching TRBD2. Germline lookup yields CDR1 LGHNA and CDR2 YSLEER. The CDR3 spans 16 residues. V trimming: 3 bases; J trimming: 4 bases; junction bases outside the gene matches: 5.

The V gene is TRBV21-1, the J gene TRBJ1-2; the tabulated D call, TRBD1, remains unverified against the DNA. TRBV21-1 corresponds to a pseudogene. The CDR3 runs 16 residues. CDR3 coding DNA: TGTGCCAGCAGCAAAGGGGGGACAGGCCTCAACTATGGCTACACCTTC. It translates to CASSKGGTGLNYGYTF.

The chain joins TRBV2 to TRBJ2-5; D may be TRBD1 or TRBD2 (5 bases each). CDR3 size: 14 residues. CDR1 and CDR2 from the germline V gene are SNHLY and FYNNEI. Trimming left V 6 bases short and J 0 bases short, with 11 bases between. The CDR3 region has the DNA TGTGCCAGCAGCCAGGGACCGTACCAAGAGACCCAGTACTTC. It codes for CASSQGPYQETQYF.

This clone showed up many times. The sample has other DNA sequences that encode this CDR3 too. This sequence joins TRBV4-3 and TRBJ2-5; 9 bases map to TRBD2. The CDR3 is 15 amino acids. Germline V CDR1 and CDR2: LGHNA, YSLEER. J gave up 1 base and V 0 bases, and 0 bases lay outside the gene matches. For the CDR3, the DNA is TGCGCCAGCAGCCAAGAGCGGGGGGGCCAAGAGACCCAGTACTTC. Residues: CASSQERGGQETQYF.

J is TRBJ1-2 and V is TRBV4-1; no clear D gene. Trimming removed 4 bases from V and 4 bases from J, with 10 bases in between. Germline values: CDR1 MGHRA, CDR2 YSYEKL. This CDR3 spans 13 amino acids. CDR3 nucleotide sequence: TGCGCCAGCAGCCCGGGAGGGCCCTATGGCTACACCTTC. Protein: CASSPGGPYGYTF.

This clone was picked up a small number of times. V and J are TRBV13 and TRBJ1-2, with D maybe TRBD1 (5 bases). Germline-derived CDR1 and CDR2 are PRHDT and FYEKMQ (reference sequence). Trimming cost V 6 bases and J 4 bases, with 12 bases left between them. CDR3 size: 13 residues. DNA for the CDR3: TGTGCCAGCAGTACAGGACTACTCTATGGCTACACCTTC. The encoded protein is CASSTGLLYGYTF.